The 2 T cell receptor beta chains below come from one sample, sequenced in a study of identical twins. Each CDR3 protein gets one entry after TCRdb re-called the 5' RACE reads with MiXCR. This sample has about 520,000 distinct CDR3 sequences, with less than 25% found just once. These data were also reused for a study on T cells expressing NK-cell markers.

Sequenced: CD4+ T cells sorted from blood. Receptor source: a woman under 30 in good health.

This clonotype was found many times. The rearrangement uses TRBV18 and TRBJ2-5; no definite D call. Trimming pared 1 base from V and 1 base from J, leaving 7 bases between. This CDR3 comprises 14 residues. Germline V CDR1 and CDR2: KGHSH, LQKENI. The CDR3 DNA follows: TGTGCCAGCTCACCACAGCATCCCCAAGAGACCCAGTACTTC. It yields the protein CASSPQHPQETQYF.

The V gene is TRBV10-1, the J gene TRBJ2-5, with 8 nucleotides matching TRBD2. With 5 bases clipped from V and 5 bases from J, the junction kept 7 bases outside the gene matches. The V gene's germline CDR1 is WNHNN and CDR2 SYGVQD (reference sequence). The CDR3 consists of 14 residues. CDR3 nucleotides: TGCGCCAGCAGTTTCACTAGCGGAACGGAGACCCAGTACTTC. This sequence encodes CASSFTSGTETQYF.